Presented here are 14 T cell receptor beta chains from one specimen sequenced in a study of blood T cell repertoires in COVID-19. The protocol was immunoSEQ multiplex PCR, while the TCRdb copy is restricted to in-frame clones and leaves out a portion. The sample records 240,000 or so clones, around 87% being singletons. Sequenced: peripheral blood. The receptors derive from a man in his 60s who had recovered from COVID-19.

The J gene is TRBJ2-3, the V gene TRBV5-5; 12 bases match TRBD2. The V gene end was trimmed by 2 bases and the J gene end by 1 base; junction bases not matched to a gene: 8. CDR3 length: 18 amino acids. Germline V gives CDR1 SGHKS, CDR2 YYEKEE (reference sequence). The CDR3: CASSFKPSGGAGTDTQYF. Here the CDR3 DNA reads TGTGCCAGCAGCTTCAAGCCTAGCGGGGGGGCAGGCACAGATACGCAGTATTTT. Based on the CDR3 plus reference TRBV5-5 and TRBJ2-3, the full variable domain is DAGVTQSPTHLIKTRGQQVTLRCSPISGHKSVSWYQQVLGQGPQFIFQYYEKEERGRGNFPDRFSARQFPNYSSELNVNALLLGDSALYLCASSFKPSGGAGTDTQYFGPGTRLTVL.

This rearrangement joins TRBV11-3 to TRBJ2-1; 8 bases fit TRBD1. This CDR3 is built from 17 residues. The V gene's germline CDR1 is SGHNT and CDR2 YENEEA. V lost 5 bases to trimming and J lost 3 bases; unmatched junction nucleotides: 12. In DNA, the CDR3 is TGTGCCAGCAGCCCCACTGATAGACAGGGGCACTACAATGAGCAGTTCTTC. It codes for CASSPTDRQGHYNEQFF.

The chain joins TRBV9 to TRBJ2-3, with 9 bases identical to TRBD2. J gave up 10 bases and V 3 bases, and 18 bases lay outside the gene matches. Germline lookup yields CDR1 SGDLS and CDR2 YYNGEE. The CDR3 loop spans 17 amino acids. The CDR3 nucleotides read TGTGCCAGCAGCGAGGCCCCCCCGACTAGCGGAGTAGAGCCGCAGTATTTT. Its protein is CASSEAPPTSGVEPQYF.

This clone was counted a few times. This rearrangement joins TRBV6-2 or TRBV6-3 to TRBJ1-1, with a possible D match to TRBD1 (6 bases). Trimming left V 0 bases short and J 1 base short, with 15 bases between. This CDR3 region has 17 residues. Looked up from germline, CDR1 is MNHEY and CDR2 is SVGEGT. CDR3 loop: CASSYSVATTGNTEAFF. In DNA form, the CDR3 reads TGTGCCAGCAGTTACTCCGTGGCAACGACAGGGAACACTGAAGCTTTCTTT.

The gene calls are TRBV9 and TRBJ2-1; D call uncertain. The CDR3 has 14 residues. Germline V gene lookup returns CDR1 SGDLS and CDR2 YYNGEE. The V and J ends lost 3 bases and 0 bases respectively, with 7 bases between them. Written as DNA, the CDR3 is TGTGCCAGCAGCGAATTCAGCTCCTACAATGAGCAGTTCTTC. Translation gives CASSEFSSYNEQFF.

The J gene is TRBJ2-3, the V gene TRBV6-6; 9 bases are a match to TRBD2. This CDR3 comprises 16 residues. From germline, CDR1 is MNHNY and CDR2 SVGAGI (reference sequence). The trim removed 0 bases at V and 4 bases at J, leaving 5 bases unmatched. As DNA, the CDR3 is TGTGCCAGCAGTTACTCCTGGCGGGGGGGAGCAGATACGCAGTATTTT. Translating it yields CASSYSWRGGADTQYF.

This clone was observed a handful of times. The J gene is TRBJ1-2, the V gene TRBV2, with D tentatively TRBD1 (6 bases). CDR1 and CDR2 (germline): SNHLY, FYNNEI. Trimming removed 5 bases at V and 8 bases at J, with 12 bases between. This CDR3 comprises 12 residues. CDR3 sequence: CASSYGGRGYTF. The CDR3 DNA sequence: TGTGCCAGCAGTTACGGGGGGCGAGGCTACACCTTC.

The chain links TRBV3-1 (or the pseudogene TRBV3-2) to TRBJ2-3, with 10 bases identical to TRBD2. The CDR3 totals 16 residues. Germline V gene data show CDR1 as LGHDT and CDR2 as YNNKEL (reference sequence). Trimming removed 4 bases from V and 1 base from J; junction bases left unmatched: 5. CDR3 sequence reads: CASSPPAGGRTDTQYF. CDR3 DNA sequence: TGTGCCAGCAGCCCACCAGCGGGGGGGCGCACAGATACGCAGTATTTT.

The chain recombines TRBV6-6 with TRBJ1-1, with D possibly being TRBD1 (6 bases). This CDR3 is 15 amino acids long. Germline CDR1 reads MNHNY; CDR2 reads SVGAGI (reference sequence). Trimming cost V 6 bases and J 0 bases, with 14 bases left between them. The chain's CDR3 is CASRPHQGLNTEAFF. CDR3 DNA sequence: TGTGCCAGCAGACCCCATCAGGGGCTGAACACTGAAGCTTTCTTT.

CDR3 residues: CASGLGQGTYTGELFF. CDR3 nucleotide sequence: TGTGCTAGTGGTTTGGGACAGGGGACATACACCGGGGAGCTGTTTTTT. V usage is TRBV12-5 and J usage is TRBJ2-2; 8 nucleotides match TRBD1. CDR1 is LGHNT and CDR2 is FRNRAP in the germline V gene. J was trimmed by 3 bases and V by 1 base; bases with no gene match: 4. The CDR3 extends over 16 amino acids.

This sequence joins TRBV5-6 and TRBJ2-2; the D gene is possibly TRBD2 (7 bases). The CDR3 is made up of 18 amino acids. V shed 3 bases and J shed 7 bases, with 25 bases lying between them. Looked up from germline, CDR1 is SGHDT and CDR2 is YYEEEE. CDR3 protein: CASSYLGGGLAAFGELFF. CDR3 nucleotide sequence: TGTGCCAGCAGCTACCTAGGGGGTGGTCTAGCGGCTTTCGGGGAGCTGTTTTTT.

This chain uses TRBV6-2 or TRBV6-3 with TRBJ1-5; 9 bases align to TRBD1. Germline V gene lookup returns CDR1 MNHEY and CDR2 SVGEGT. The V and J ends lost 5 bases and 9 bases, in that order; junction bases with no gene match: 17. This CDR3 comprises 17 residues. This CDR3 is CASSLQDRGRIVGPQHF. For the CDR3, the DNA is TGTGCCAGCAGTCTACAGGACAGGGGACGGATCGTAGGGCCCCAGCATTTT.

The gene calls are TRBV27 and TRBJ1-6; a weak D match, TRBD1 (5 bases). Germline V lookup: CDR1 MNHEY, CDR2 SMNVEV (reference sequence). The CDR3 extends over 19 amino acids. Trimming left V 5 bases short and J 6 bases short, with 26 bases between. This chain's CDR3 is CASSEKGPGFFQTNSPLHF. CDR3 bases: TGTGCCAGCAGTGAAAAAGGGCCAGGGTTTTTCCAAACTAATTCACCCCTCCACTTT.

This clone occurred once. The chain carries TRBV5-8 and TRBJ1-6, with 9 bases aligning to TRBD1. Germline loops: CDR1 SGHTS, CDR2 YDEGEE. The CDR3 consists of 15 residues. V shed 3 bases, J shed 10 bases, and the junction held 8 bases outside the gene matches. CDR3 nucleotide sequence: TGTGCCAGCAGCTCCCGGGACAGGGCGCGGTCACCCCTCCACTTT. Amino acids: CASSSRDRARSPLHF.